The 9 T cell receptor beta chains presented below share a single source sample, sequenced in a study of blood T cell repertoires in COVID-19. Clones were read by immunoSEQ multiplex PCR, and TCRdb kept only the in-frame ones, dropping some. Seen here are 35,000 to 40,000 clones, roughly 80% observed once, and the top ten hold 25% to 30%. Sequencing input: peripheral blood. These receptors were taken from an elderly man with active or convalescent COVID-19.

J is TRBJ2-7 and V is TRBV11-2; TRBD1 agrees at 9 bases. CDR3 length: 15 residues. Germline loops: CDR1 SGHAT, CDR2 FQNNGV. The ends lost 6 bases at V and 2 bases at J; junction bases unmatched: 8. CDR3 loop: CASSLSRTGAYEQYF. The CDR3 DNA follows: TGTGCCAGCAGTTTAAGCCGGACAGGGGCCTACGAGCAGTACTTC.

This clone was seen a handful of times. The V call is TRBV4-3, the J call TRBJ1-1, with TRBD1 as a possible D gene (5 bases). Trimming took off 1 base at V and 3 bases at J, with 15 bases between the two ends. The CDR3 extends over 16 amino acids. From germline, CDR1 is LGHNA and CDR2 YSLEER. The CDR3 is CASSQGSPAGHTEAFF. The CDR3 coding sequence is TGCGCCAGCAGCCAAGGCTCACCAGCGGGGCACACTGAAGCTTTCTTT.

The chain combines TRBV15 with TRBJ1-1; tentative D call: TRBD1 (5 bases). Between the trimmed V and J ends, which lost 5 bases and 1 base, there was a span of 14 bases. The CDR3 sequence is 15 residues long. In germline, CDR1 is LNHNV, CDR2 YYDKDF (reference sequence). In DNA, the CDR3 is TGTGCCACCAGCGGGGGGAGGACGGCGAACACTGAAGCTTTCTTT. Encoded protein: CATSGGRTANTEAFF.

This chain joins TRBV27 and TRBJ1-5; D is perhaps TRBD1 (5 bases). V lost 3 bases and J 5 bases, leaving 11 bases between the germline ends. CDR3 length equals 14 residues. Germline loops: CDR1 MNHEY, CDR2 SMNVEV (reference sequence). CDR3 nucleotides: TGTGCCAGCAGTTTTGGGCAGGGCGATCAGCCCCAGCATTTT. This gives the protein CASSFGQGDQPQHF.

This rearrangement joins TRBV4-2 to TRBJ1-2; the match to TRBD1 covers 9 bases. The CDR3 extends over 16 amino acids. The V segment lost 0 bases and the J segment 7 bases; nucleotides outside the gene matches: 9. Germline V gives CDR1 LGHNA, CDR2 YNFKEQ. The CDR3 sequence: CASSQDLADRGGGYTF. CDR3 nucleotide sequence: TGTGCCAGCAGCCAAGATCTTGCGGACAGGGGAGGTGGCTACACCTTC.

This chain joins TRBV11-3 and TRBJ2-6; D is perhaps TRBD1 (5 bases). The CDR3 has 15 residues. The V end lost 5 bases, the J end lost 0 bases, and 8 bases lay between the germline ends. Looked up from germline, CDR1 is SGHNT and CDR2 is YENEEA. The CDR3 region has the DNA TGTGCCAGCAGCCTCCAGGGCTCTGGGGCCAACGTCCTGACTTTC. It is translated as CASSLQGSGANVLTF. Together with reference TRBV11-3 and TRBJ2-6, the CDR3 gives the full variable domain: EAGVVQSPRYKIIEKKQPVAFWCNPISGHNTLYWYLQNLGQGPELLIRYENEEAVDDSQLPKDRFSAERLKGVDSTLKIQPAELGDSAVYLCASSLQGSGANVLTFGAGSRLTVL.

J is TRBJ2-5 and V is TRBV19; 9 bases map to TRBD1. V lost 7 bases, J lost 5 bases, and 11 bases stayed unmatched. Germline-derived CDR1 and CDR2 are LNHDA and SQIVND (reference sequence). This CDR3 spans 15 amino acids. CDR3 sequence reads: CASTFRTGVGETQYF. CDR3 DNA: TGTGCCAGTACCTTCCGGACAGGGGTCGGCGAGACCCAGTACTTC.

The chain recombines TRBV7-9 with TRBJ2-1; D ambiguous. Germline CDR1 reads SEHNR; CDR2 reads FQNEAQ (reference sequence). V was pared by 1 base and J by 2 bases, with 12 bases between. CDR3 length: 16 residues. CDR3 DNA: TGTGCCAGCAGCTTAGGTCAGGCCGTTGCCTACAATGAGCAGTTCTTC. It translates to CASSLGQAVAYNEQFF.

This clone has only one observation. The chain couples TRBV11-3 to TRBJ1-6, with 8 bases matching TRBD1. Germline trimming cut 3 bases from V and 6 bases from J; bases unmatched to any gene: 1. Germline V gene data show CDR1 as SGHNT and CDR2 as YENEEA. The length of the CDR3 is 14 residues. This CDR3 reads CASSLGQVNSPLHF. CDR3 DNA: TGTGCCAGCAGCTTGGGACAGGTTAATTCACCCCTCCACTTT. Drawing the rest from reference TRBV11-3 and TRBJ1-6, the complete variable domain is EAGVVQSPRYKIIEKKQPVAFWCNPISGHNTLYWYLQNLGQGPELLIRYENEEAVDDSQLPKDRFSAERLKGVDSTLKIQPAELGDSAVYLCASSLGQVNSPLHFGNGTRLTVT.